A selection of T cell receptor beta chains follows, all from one sample in a study of cytomegalovirus exposure and HLA in healthy donors. The table came from immunoSEQ multiplex PCR; TCRdb's copy has only in-frame clones and leaves some out. The sample shows about 120,000 clones, about 74% of them seen only once. The sequencing input was PBMCs. These receptors originate from a female donor in good health and CMV-seronegative. CDR3s include the opening cysteine and the closing phenylalanine or tryptophan. A D gene is named only where the DNA matches it firmly. Rows may omit the clone size; those that give it use once, few, many or a size class.

DNA	CDR3	size	V	J	D	length
TGTGCCAGTAGTAAGGGACTAGCGGGGGGGCAAGAGACCCAGTACTTC	CASSKGLAGGQETQYF	few	TRBV19	TRBJ2-5	TRBD2	16
TGTGCCAGCAGCATAATGACAGGGGTTAATGGCTACACCTTC	CASSIMTGVNGYTF	.	TRBV13	TRBJ1-2	TRBD1	14
TGTGCCAGCTCACCACCGGACAGTCCCTATGGCTACACCTTC	CASSPPDSPYGYTF	.	TRBV18	TRBJ1-2	.	14
TGTGCCAGCAGCTTGGCCCGAGAGGAGCAGTACTTC	CASSLAREEQYF	.	TRBV5-6	TRBJ2-7	.	12
TGTGCCATCACCCCAGATATTAACTATGGCTACACCTTC	CAITPDINYGYTF	once	TRBV10-3	TRBJ1-2	.	13
TGCGCCAGCAGCTTGCTAGCGGACACAGATACGCAGTATTTT	CASSLLADTDTQYF	once	TRBV5-1	TRBJ2-3	TRBD2	14
TGTGCCAGCAGCTCCCGGGACAGGGACGAGCAGTACTTC	CASSSRDRDEQYF	.	TRBV7-6	TRBJ2-7	TRBD1	13
TGTGCCAACACCGACGTCAGCGGGGCGAACACCGGGGAGCTGTTTTTT	CANTDVSGANTGELFF	.	TRBV7-9	TRBJ2-2	TRBD2	16
TGTGCCAGCAGCTTGCCGACAGCGCTCTATGGCTACACCTTC	CASSLPTALYGYTF	few	TRBV5-4	TRBJ1-2	.	14
TGTGCCAGTAGTTCAACCGGCAGGGTTAATTCACCCCTCCACTTT	CASSSTGRVNSPLHF	.	TRBV19	TRBJ1-6	.	15
TGTGCCAGCAGCCCCGGGGTCTCAGCTCCCTACGAGCAGTACTTC	CASSPGVSAPYEQYF	.	TRBV7-9	TRBJ2-7	.	15
TGTGCCAGCAGTTCAAACAGGGGGCTAGGGAACACTGAAGCTTTCTTT	CASSSNRGLGNTEAFF	.	TRBV27	TRBJ1-1	TRBD1	16
TGTGCCTGGAGTGTACACGAGGACGAGCAGTACTTC	CAWSVHEDEQYF	.	TRBV30	TRBJ2-7	.	12
TGTGCCAGCAGTGAGGGGCCGTTCAACGAGCAGTACTTC	CASSEGPFNEQYF	few	TRBV6-1	TRBJ2-7	.	13
TGTGCCATCAGTGAGTCGTTGGTGGGAGACAAACCCTACGAGCAGTACTTC	CAISESLVGDKPYEQYF	.	TRBV10-3	TRBJ2-7	.	17
TGCGCCAGCAGCTTGGCCGGGACAGGCTACGAGCAGTACTTC	CASSLAGTGYEQYF	.	TRBV5-1	TRBJ2-7	TRBD1	14
TGTGCCAGCAGCTCTACAGGGGACGAGCAGTACTTC	CASSSTGDEQYF	.	TRBV7-9	TRBJ2-7	TRBD1	12
TGTGCCAGTAGTATTTCCTCGGCCGGGGGGGCTAACTATGGCTACACCTTC	CASSISSAGGANYGYTF	once	TRBV19	TRBJ1-2	.	17
TGTGCCAGCAGTGAAGATCTAATCGGCAGCGGGGGTGGCTACACCTTC	CASSEDLIGSGGGYTF	once	TRBV6-1	TRBJ1-2	.	16
TGTGCCAGCAGCGTAGATGGGGGCTTCGGTAACACTGAAGCTTTCTTT	CASSVDGGFGNTEAFF	.	TRBV9	TRBJ1-1	.	16